This entry lists 6 T cell receptor beta chains sequenced from one sample in a study of T-cell reconstitution after alpha-beta-depleted transplantation in children. Preparing the TCRbeta library involved the use of unique molecular identifiers. Via MiXCR, TCRdb re-called the PCR reads, giving one row per CDR3 protein. The table includes about 180,000 distinct CDR3 sequences, more than 9.5% detected once. The material sequenced was PBMCs, taken before TCRalphabeta/CD19-depleted stem cell transplant. Receptors were obtained from a boy aged 2-15 years with acute myeloid leukemia, due to receive a stem cell transplant.

There are many counts of this clonotype. The J gene is TRBJ1-1, the V gene TRBV4-1, with 7 nucleotides matching TRBD1. This CDR3 has 14 residues. Germline lookup yields CDR1 MGHRA and CDR2 YSYEKL. Unmatched junction bases numbered 8, after V lost 5 bases and J lost 5 bases. The CDR3 DNA is TGCGCCAGCAGCGGAACAGGGGTTTGGACTGAAGCTTTCTTT. Protein product: CASSGTGVWTEAFF.

In its sample, this clonotype was seen many times. The chain uses TRBV28 and TRBJ2-3; 9 nucleotides agree with TRBD2. The V gene end was trimmed by 2 bases and the J gene end by 7 bases; junction bases not matched to a gene: 19. The CDR3 is 19 residues long. Germline lookup yields CDR1 MDHEN and CDR2 SYDVKM. The CDR3 sequence: CASSLSLSRGSGSRNTQYF. For the CDR3, the DNA is TGTGCCAGCAGTTTAAGCCTATCCCGGGGTAGCGGGAGTAGAAATACGCAGTATTTT.

The J gene is TRBJ2-2, the V gene TRBV6-6; no definite D call. Per germline, CDR1 MNHNY and CDR2 SVGAGI (reference sequence). Trimming shortened V by 6 bases and J by 5 bases, and 10 bases separated the two germline ends. The CDR3 sequence is 13 residues long. For the CDR3, the DNA is TGTGCCAGCAGGGACCTTTTAACCGGGGAGCTGTTTTTT. Translation: CASRDLLTGELFF.

This clonotype was observed many times. The rearrangement joins TRBV6-1 to TRBJ2-1, with D possibly TRBD2 on 7 matching bases. The CDR3 contains 14 residues. Trimming removed 3 bases at V and 6 bases at J, with 12 bases between. Per the germline V gene, CDR1 is MNHNS and CDR2 is SASEGT. The chain's CDR3 is CASSEGGRGNEQFF. The CDR3 DNA sequence: TGTGCCAGCAGTGAGGGGGGGCGCGGCAATGAGCAGTTCTTC.

The table lists this clonotype with many counts. The chain links TRBV5-1 to TRBJ2-2, with 7 bases lining up with TRBD1. CDR1 and CDR2 (germline): SGHRS, YFSETQ. Losses at the gene ends were 1 base for V and 4 bases for J; bases not matched to a gene: 7. This CDR3 is built from 16 residues. In nucleotides, the CDR3 is TGCGCCAGCAGCTTGCTGACAGGGACGGGCACCGGGGAGCTGTTTTTT. Protein product: CASSLLTGTGTGELFF.

This clonotype was observed at least ten times. The rearrangement links TRBV4-1 to TRBJ2-7, with 10 bases aligning to TRBD2. The CDR3 length is 15 residues. The junction had 6 bases not matched to a gene; V was cut back by 1 base and J by 6 bases. The V gene's germline CDR1 is MGHRA and CDR2 YSYEKL. As DNA, the CDR3 is TGCGCCAGCAGCCAAGTATTAGCGGGAGGCTTCGAGCAGTACTTC. Translation gives CASSQVLAGGFEQYF.